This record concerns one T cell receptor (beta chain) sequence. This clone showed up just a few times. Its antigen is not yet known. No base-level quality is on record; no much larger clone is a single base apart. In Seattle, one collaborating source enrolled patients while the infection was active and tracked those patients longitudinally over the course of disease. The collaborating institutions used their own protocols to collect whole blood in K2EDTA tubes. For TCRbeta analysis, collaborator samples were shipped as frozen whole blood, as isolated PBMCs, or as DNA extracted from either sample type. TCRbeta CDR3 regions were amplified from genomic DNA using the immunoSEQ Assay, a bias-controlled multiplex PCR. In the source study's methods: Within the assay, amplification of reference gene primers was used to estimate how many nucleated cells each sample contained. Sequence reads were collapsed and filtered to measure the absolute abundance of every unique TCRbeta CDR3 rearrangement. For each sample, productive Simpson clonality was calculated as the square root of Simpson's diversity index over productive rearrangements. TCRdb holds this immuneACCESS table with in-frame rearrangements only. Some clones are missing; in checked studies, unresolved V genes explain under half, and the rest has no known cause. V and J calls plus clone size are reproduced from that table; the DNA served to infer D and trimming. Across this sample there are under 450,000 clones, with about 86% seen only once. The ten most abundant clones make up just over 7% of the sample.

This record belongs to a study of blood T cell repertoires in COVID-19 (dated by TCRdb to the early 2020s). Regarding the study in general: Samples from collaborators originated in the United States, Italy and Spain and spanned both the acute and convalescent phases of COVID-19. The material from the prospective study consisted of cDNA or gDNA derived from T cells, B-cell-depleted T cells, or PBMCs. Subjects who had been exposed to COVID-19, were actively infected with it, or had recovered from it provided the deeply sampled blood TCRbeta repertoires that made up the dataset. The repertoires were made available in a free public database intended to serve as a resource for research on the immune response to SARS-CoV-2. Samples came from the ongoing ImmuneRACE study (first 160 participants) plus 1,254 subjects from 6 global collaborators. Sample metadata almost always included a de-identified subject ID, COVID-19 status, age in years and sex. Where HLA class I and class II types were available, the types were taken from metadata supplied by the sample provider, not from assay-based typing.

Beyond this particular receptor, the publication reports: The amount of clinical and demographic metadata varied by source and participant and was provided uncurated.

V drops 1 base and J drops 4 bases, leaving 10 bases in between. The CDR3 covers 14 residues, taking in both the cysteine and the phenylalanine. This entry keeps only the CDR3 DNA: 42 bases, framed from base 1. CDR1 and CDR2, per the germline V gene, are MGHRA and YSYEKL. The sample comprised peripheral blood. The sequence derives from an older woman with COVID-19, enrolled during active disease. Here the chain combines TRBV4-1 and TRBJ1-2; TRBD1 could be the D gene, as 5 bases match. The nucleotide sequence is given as TGCGCCAGCAGCCAAGTCCTGGGGCCCTATGGCTACACCTTC. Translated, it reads CASSQVLGPYGYTF.